This T cell receptor beta chain was sequenced in a study of cytomegalovirus exposure and HLA in healthy donors. Findings and limits, study-wide: The authors listed 164 TCR beta chains as cytomegalovirus-associated.

In germline, CDR1 is SNHLY, CDR2 FYNNEI. This CDR3 is built from 15 residues. Trimming cost V 7 bases and J 0 bases; bases outside gene matches: 6. This clone was found once. Its cognate antigen is unknown. TCRdb's table, derived via immunoSEQ multiplex PCR, lists solely in-frame clones and lacks some. This sample yields about 110,000 clones, of which 86% are seen a single time; approximately 4% belongs to the top ten. The donors were part of the validation cohort, which consisted of under 150 subjects and was separate from the first cohort of 666 subjects. This clonotype originated in a woman aged 18-29 years in good health and CMV-seropositive. Specimen: PBMCs. V and J are TRBV2 and TRBJ2-7; 10 bases are shared with TRBD1. CDR3 in DNA: TGTGCCAGCAAGGGACAGGGGTTGGGCTCCTACGAGCAGTACTTC. It encodes CASKGQGLGSYEQYF.